The 2 T cell receptor beta chains listed next were all sequenced from one sample in a study of cytomegalovirus exposure and HLA in healthy donors. Vbeta (60) and Jbeta (13) primers were used in the PCR. Only in-frame clones appear in the TCRdb table, and some are missing; sequencing was by immunoSEQ multiplex PCR. The sample includes approximately 140,000 clones, 82% of them seen just once. The sample comprised PBMCs. The source is a male donor in good health and CMV-seronegative.

This clone was counted a few times. V usage is TRBV10-2 and J usage is TRBJ2-1; TRBD2 aligns across 7 bases. There are 14 residues in the CDR3. The germline CDR1 and CDR2 sequences are WSHSY and SAAADI. V lost 7 bases and J lost 2; bases outside the gene matches: 5. The CDR3 region is CASIGGGTYNEQFF. For the CDR3, the DNA is TGCGCCAGCATTGGCGGGGGTACCTACAATGAGCAGTTCTTC.

V and J are TRBV4-1 and TRBJ1-1, with D tentatively TRBD1 (6 bases). The CDR3 loop spans 15 amino acids. Trimming pared 3 bases from V and 1 base from J, leaving 12 bases between. The germline gives CDR1 MGHRA, CDR2 YSYEKL. DNA for the CDR3: TGCGCCAGCAGCCAGCTACAGGGTGGGAACACTGAAGCTTTCTTT. Its translation: CASSQLQGGNTEAFF.